In this sample, the clone carrying this TCR beta chain turned up many times. Antigen: not known. This sample stems from a study of T cell repertoires in cytomegalovirus infection. Broader study findings: Clonotype analysis showed dominance of the ex vivo response by HLA-C-restricted CMV-specific TCR beta clonotypes. Carriage of CMV together with the relevant HLA was identifiable through cumulative public TCR beta family frequency.

V lost 6 bases to trimming and J lost 2 bases, with 13 bases between them. This CDR3 is 14 amino acids long. In germline, CDR1 is MNHEY, CDR2 SVGEGT. Via MiXCR, TCRdb re-called the reads, giving one row per CDR3 protein. The sample holds roughly 76,000 distinct CDR3 sequences; around 3.5% are singletons and the top ten take approximately 5%. Sequencing was performed on PBMCs. This receptor was obtained from a human donor in good health (CMV status not recorded). Some clones in this sample may be carry-over from other donors' samples. The rearrangement joins TRBV6-2 or TRBV6-3 to TRBJ1-2; D is possibly TRBD1 (5 bases). The CDR3 sequence is CASREPQANYGYTF. The CDR3 DNA reads TGTGCCAGCAGGGAACCACAGGCGAACTATGGCTACACCTTC.